Listed here are 15 T cell receptor beta chains from one sample, sequenced in a study of blood T cell repertoires in COVID-19. Assay used: immunoSEQ multiplex PCR; TCRdb lists only in-frame clones, some missing. The sample has around 100,000 clones; approximately 81% are singletons. The sample consisted of peripheral blood. These receptors all come from a woman in her seventies with active or convalescent COVID-19.

The V and J genes are TRBV4-1 and TRBJ2-1; TRBD1 agrees at 9 bases. The germline V gene has CDR1 MGHRA and CDR2 YSYEKL. The CDR3 spans 15 residues. Trimming took 2 bases from V and 7 from J; bases not matched to a gene: 6. The CDR3 DNA reads as TGCGCCAGCAGCCAACCGGGACAGGGTGTGAATGAGCAGTTCTTC. It codes for CASSQPGQGVNEQFF.

The rearrangement uses TRBV2 and TRBJ1-2, with 10 bases aligning to TRBD1. There are 13 residues in the CDR3. Germline V gene lookup returns CDR1 SNHLY and CDR2 FYNNEI. J was trimmed by 8 bases and V by 5 bases; bases with no gene match: 5. This chain's CDR3 is CASSRQGAEGYTF. The DNA of the CDR3 is TGTGCCAGCAGTCGACAGGGGGCAGAGGGCTACACCTTC.

The CDR3 spells CASSDQERGAYNEQFF. The CDR3 nucleotides are TGTGCCAGCAGCGACCAGGAGCGGGGGGCCTACAATGAGCAGTTCTTC. The chain combines TRBV9 with TRBJ2-1; TRBD2 agrees at 9 bases. CDR3 length: 16 residues. With V trimmed by 3 bases and J by 2 bases, 6 bases remained unmatched. Germline V gene data show CDR1 as SGDLS and CDR2 as YYNGEE.

The DNA for the CDR3 is TGCGCCAGCAGCTTGGGGGATACGACAGCAGTAAACTATGGCTACACCTTC. Translation gives CASSLGDTTAVNYGYTF. This chain joins TRBV5-1 and TRBJ1-2; TRBD1 is a possible D gene (5 bases). Germline CDR1 SGHRS, CDR2 YFSETQ. The ends were cut back, 0 bases at V and 2 bases at J, with 17 bases in the middle. The CDR3 consists of 17 residues.

This clone appeared a few times. The V gene is TRBV11-2, the J gene TRBJ1-1, with D uncertain. In germline, CDR1 is SGHAT, CDR2 FQNNGV. This CDR3 comprises 14 residues. V gave up 5 bases and J gave up 5 bases, with 15 bases separating them. CDR3 loop: CASSPRTWNTEAFF. The CDR3 bases are TGTGCCAGCAGCCCCCGGACTTGGAATACTGAAGCTTTCTTT.

The chain combines TRBV28 with TRBJ2-4; possibly TRBD1 for D (7 bases). The length of the CDR3 is 15 residues. With 5 bases removed from V and 0 bases from J, the gap between germline ends came to 11 bases. CDR1 and CDR2 from the germline V gene are MDHEN and SYDVKM. CDR3: CASSAGQLAKNIQYF. The CDR3 nucleotides are TGTGCCAGCAGTGCGGGACAGCTAGCCAAAAACATTCAGTACTTC.

The V gene is TRBV6-2 or TRBV6-3, the J gene TRBJ2-7; TRBD2 might be the D (5 bases). The V gene lost 6 bases and the J gene lost 7 bases, with 13 bases spanning the gap. CDR1 and CDR2 from the germline V gene are MNHEY and SVGEGT. This CDR3 region has 12 residues. Here the CDR3 reads CASSTLTGEQYF. As DNA, the CDR3 is TGTGCCAGCAGCACACTAACGGGGGAGCAGTACTTC.

The J gene is TRBJ2-1, the V gene TRBV7-9, with 9 positions matching TRBD2. The CDR3 has 14 residues. After removal of 10 bases from V and 9 bases from J, the junction contained 13 bases not matched to a gene. The germline V gene encodes CDR1 SEHNR and CDR2 FQNEAQ (reference sequence). The CDR3 region is CAILRAGGPGEQFF. The DNA of the CDR3 is TGTGCCATTTTAAGGGCGGGAGGGCCCGGTGAGCAGTTCTTC.

To note about this clone: The CDR3 end shows no conserved phenylalanine or tryptophan, and so a read error is likely. Because the CDR3's place on the DNA is in doubt, the DNA is left out and the CDR3 is given as listed by TCRdb. The chain uses TRBV19 and TRBJ1-3; the table's D call TRBD1 went unverified against the DNA. The CDR3 spans 9 residues, counting both ends. Germline CDR1 and CDR2: LNHDA and SQIVND (reference sequence). CDR3: CASSIDLGA.

The chain uses TRBV3-1 (or the pseudogene TRBV3-2) and TRBJ1-1, with a tentative D call TRBD1 (6 bases). The V gene's germline CDR1 is LGHDT and CDR2 YNNKEL (reference sequence). This CDR3 contains 14 residues. Trimming stripped 5 bases from V and 2 bases from J, with 12 bases between. CDR3 sequence: CASSTGQKNTEAFF. CDR3 nucleotides: TGTGCCAGCAGCACTGGACAGAAAAACACTGAAGCTTTCTTT.

This clone has only one observation. The gene calls are TRBV5-6 and TRBJ2-7; a weak D match, TRBD2 (5 bases). CDR1 is SGHDT, CDR2 YYEEEE, per germline. Deletions cut 1 base from V and 0 bases from J, with 14 bases between. This CDR3 comprises 16 residues. In DNA, the CDR3 is TGTGCCAGCAGCTTGCGAGGACTCCAGAGCTCCTACGAGCAGTACTTC. Its translation is CASSLRGLQSSYEQYF.

The chain joins TRBV6-6 to TRBJ1-2; D not resolved. CDR3 size: 13 residues. V lost 6 bases and J lost 2, with 10 bases in between. Germline V lookup: CDR1 MNHNY, CDR2 SVGAGI (reference sequence). The CDR3 coding sequence is TGTGCCAGCAGCGAGACAAACAACTATGGCTACACCTTC. Residues: CASSETNNYGYTF.

The rearrangement links TRBV20-1 to TRBJ1-5; D is uncertain. Germline-derived CDR1 and CDR2 are DFQATT and SNEGSKA (reference sequence). The CDR3 length is 13 residues. V gave up 3 bases and J gave up 4 bases, with 10 bases separating them. CDR3 sequence: CSASSPGNQPQHF. In nucleotides, the CDR3 is TGCAGTGCTAGTAGCCCGGGAAATCAGCCCCAGCATTTT.

The rearrangement links TRBV24-1 to TRBJ2-3; D gene uncertain. This CDR3 has 15 amino acids. V was trimmed by 9 bases and J by 1 base, leaving 16 bases between them. The germline V gene encodes CDR1 KGHDR and CDR2 SFDVKD. The CDR3 loop is CATSSSPAGTDTQYF. The CDR3 coding sequence is TGTGCCACCTCCTCCAGTCCTGCGGGCACAGATACGCAGTATTTT.

The chain joins TRBV7-8 to TRBJ1-6, with TRBD1 as a possible D gene (5 bases). The CDR3 has 19 amino acids. Germline loops: CDR1 SGHVS, CDR2 FQNEAQ. The V end lost 5 bases, the J end lost 0 bases, and 20 bases lay between the germline ends. The CDR3 region is CASSITGPPHTSYNSPLHF. The CDR3 nucleotides are TGTGCCAGCAGCATCACAGGTCCCCCCCACACCTCCTATAATTCACCCCTCCACTTT.